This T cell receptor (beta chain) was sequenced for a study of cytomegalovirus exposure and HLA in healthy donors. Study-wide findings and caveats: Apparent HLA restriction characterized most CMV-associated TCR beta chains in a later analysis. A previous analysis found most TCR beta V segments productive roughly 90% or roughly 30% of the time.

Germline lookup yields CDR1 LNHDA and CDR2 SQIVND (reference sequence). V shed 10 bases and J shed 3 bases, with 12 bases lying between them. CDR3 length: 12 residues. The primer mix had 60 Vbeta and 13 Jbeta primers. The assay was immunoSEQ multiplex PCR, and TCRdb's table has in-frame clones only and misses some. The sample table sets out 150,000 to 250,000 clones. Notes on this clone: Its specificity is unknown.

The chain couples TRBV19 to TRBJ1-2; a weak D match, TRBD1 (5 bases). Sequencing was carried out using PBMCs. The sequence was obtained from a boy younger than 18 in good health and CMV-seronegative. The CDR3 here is CATSTAYYGYTF. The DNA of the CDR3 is TGTGCCACCTCGACAGCCTACTATGGCTACACCTTC.